This entry is about one TCR beta chain. Its antigen is as yet unknown. Authors' data handling: Out-of-frame sequences were removed, leaving 2 million to 2.5 million distinct TCRbeta sequences. Here immunoSEQ multiplex PCR was the method, and the copy in TCRdb shows in-frame clones only, minus some. V and J calls and clone size follow that table, whereas D and trimming were derived from the DNA. The table lists under 40,000 clones, less than 80% of them singletons, with about 5.8% in the top ten. Single viable CD3+CD4+CD8-CD45RO+ cells were sorted as the memory CD4+ T cells. Germline CDR1 is SGHRS and CDR2 is YFSETQ. The CDR3 runs to 14 residues. Trimming took 2 bases from V and 2 from J, leaving 8 bases between them. The sample is drawn from a study of memory CD4+ T cells and cytomegalovirus serostatus. In the study overall: This sample comes from healthy Belgian adults, fewer than ten CMV seropositive, some 22 seronegative. Study findings and constraints: The CMV-associated TCR signature appears largely within the CD4+ memory repertoire. A US-trained random forest predicted CMV serostatus with median AUC around 0.9.

This chain connects TRBV5-1 to TRBJ1-3; D might be TRBD1 (6 bases). The origin of this receptor is an adult in good health and CMV-seropositive. The specimen was memory CD4+ T cells from blood. The CDR3 bases are TGCGCCAGCAGCTTACAGGGCGCTGGAAACACCATATATTTT. It encodes CASSLQGAGNTIYF.